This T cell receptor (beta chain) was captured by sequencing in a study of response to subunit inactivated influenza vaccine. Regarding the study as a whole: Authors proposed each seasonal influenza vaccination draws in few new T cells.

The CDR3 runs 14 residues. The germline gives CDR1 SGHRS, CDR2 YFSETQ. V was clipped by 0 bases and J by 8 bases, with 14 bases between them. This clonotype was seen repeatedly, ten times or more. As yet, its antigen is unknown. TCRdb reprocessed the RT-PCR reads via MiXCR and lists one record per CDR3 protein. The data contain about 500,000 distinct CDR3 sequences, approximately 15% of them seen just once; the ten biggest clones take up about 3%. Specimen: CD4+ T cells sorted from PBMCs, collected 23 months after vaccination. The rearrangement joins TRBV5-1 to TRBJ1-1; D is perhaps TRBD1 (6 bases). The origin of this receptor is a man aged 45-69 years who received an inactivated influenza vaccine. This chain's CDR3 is CASSLEQGHSEAFF. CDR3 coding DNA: TGCGCCAGCAGCTTGGAACAGGGCCATTCGGAAGCTTTCTTT.